Listed here are 19 T cell receptor beta chains from one sample, sequenced in a study of identical twins. Using its own MiXCR run on the 5' RACE reads, TCRdb lists one record per CDR3 protein. The sample comprises roughly 350,000 distinct CDR3 sequences, about 12% of which are singletons, and just over 7% rests with the top ten. This same sample was also taken into another study, of yellow fever vaccine responses in identical twins.

Sequencing was done on a sample of CD8+ T cells sorted from blood. The source of these receptors is a woman aged 18-35 years in good health.

The sample holds a few counts of this clonotype. V and J are TRBV28 and TRBJ1-5, with 7 bases fitting TRBD1. The CDR3 is made up of 14 amino acids. V dropped 5 bases and J dropped 5; count of bases not matched to a gene: 6. CDR1 and CDR2 from the germline V gene are MDHEN and SYDVKM. The chain's CDR3 is CASSAQGDDQPQHF. The CDR3 DNA reads as TGTGCCAGCAGTGCCCAGGGGGACGATCAGCCCCAGCATTTT.

In this sample, this clonotype turned up a few times. The J gene is TRBJ2-3, the V gene TRBV6-1, with a tentative D call TRBD1 (5 bases). Germline V gene sequence: CDR1 MNHNS, CDR2 SASEGT. V was pared by 4 bases and J by 6 bases, with 11 bases between. The CDR3 covers 13 residues. DNA of the CDR3: TGTGCCAGCAGTGGCTTAGGGGCGGATACGCAGTATTTT. The encoded protein is CASSGLGADTQYF.

The chain joins TRBV28 to TRBJ1-4; D is possibly TRBD1 (5 bases). The germline V and J ends were trimmed by 5 bases and 3 bases, with 16 bases remaining between them. This CDR3 comprises 16 residues. Germline CDR1 is MDHEN and CDR2 is SYDVKM. CDR3 in DNA: TGTGCCAGCAGTCAACCTTTATGGGGGGCTAATGAAAAACTGTTTTTT. Protein sequence: CASSQPLWGANEKLFF.

This clonotype was recorded at least ten times. The V and J genes are TRBV5-1 and TRBJ1-4; the D is unclear. The CDR3 has 13 amino acids. The germline V and J ends were trimmed by 2 bases and 4 bases, with 6 bases remaining between them. Germline CDR1 reads SGHRS; CDR2 reads YFSETQ. The CDR3 coding sequence is TGCGCCAGCAGCTTAGACGGTAATGAAAAACTGTTTTTT. Translation: CASSLDGNEKLFF.

Many counts were recorded for this clonotype. The chain has TRBV3-1 and TRBJ2-7; D is uncertain. The V end was cut by 10 bases, the J end by 2 bases, with 9 bases between. In germline, CDR1 is LGHDT, CDR2 YNNKEL (reference sequence). The length of the CDR3 is 11 residues. The CDR3 sequence: CATKETYEQYF. Written as DNA, the CDR3 is TGTGCCACCAAAGAAACCTACGAGCAGTACTTC.

This chain uses TRBV6-6 with TRBJ2-1, with TRBD1 identical over 8 bases. CDR1 is MNHNY, CDR2 SVGAGI, per germline (reference sequence). The V and J ends lost 10 bases and 9 bases, in that order; junction bases with no gene match: 8. The CDR3 consists of 12 residues. For the CDR3, the DNA is TGTGCCACTACCCAAACAGGGGGTGAGCAGTTCTTC. This encodes CATTQTGGEQFF.

The chain carries TRBV7-9 and TRBJ2-1, with 7 bases lining up with TRBD1. The CDR3 runs to 16 residues. Germline V gene data show CDR1 as SEHNR and CDR2 as FQNEAQ (reference sequence). J was trimmed by 8 bases and V by 4 bases; bases with no gene match: 14. The CDR3, as DNA: TGTGCCAGCAGCTCCCTCCGACAGGGTATTATTGATGAGCAGTTCTTC. It codes for CASSSLRQGIIDEQFF. Complete variable domain (other parts from reference TRBV7-9 and TRBJ2-1): DTGVSQNPRHKITKRGQNVTFRCDPISEHNRLYWYRQTLGQGPEFLTYFQNEAQLEKSRLLSDRFSAERPKGSFSTLEIQRTEQGDSAMYLCASSSLRQGIIDEQFFGPGTRLTVL.

This clonotype has more than one count but fewer than ten. The V and J genes are TRBV7-8 and TRBJ2-7, with a possible D match to TRBD2 (5 bases). The CDR3 sequence is 17 residues long. Trimming took 5 bases from V and 1 from J, leaving 21 bases between them. Germline values: CDR1 SGHVS, CDR2 FQNEAQ. The CDR3 spells CASSQRAEDTNSYEQYF. The DNA for the CDR3 is TGTGCCAGCAGCCAAAGGGCGGAGGATACCAATTCCTACGAGCAGTACTTC.

The chain is built from TRBV21-1 and TRBJ1-1; the table's D call TRBD1 went unverified against the DNA. TRBV21-1 is a pseudogene locus. The CDR3 is 18 amino acids. For the CDR3, the DNA is TGTGCCAGCAGCAAACGGGCAGGGGGCGCTTACATGAACACTGAAGCTTTCTTT. Its protein product is CASSKRAGGAYMNTEAFF.

This clonotype was seen a few times. This chain uses TRBV28 with TRBJ2-7, with TRBD1 matching 7 bases. After removal of 5 bases from V and 7 bases from J, the junction contained 14 bases not matched to a gene. This CDR3 region has 15 residues. Germline V CDR1 and CDR2: MDHEN, SYDVKM. The CDR3 here is CASSGLTGTLGEQYV. The CDR3 bases are TGTGCCAGCAGTGGGCTGACAGGGACCCTCGGGGAGCAGTACGTC.

Many counts were recorded for this clonotype. The rearrangement links TRBV7-2 to TRBJ2-1, with 10 nucleotides matching TRBD2. Germline assignment: CDR1 SGHTA and CDR2 FQGNSA. There are 19 residues in the CDR3. V was clipped by 0 bases and J by 2 bases; unmatched bases: 10. The CDR3 DNA sequence: TGTGCCAGCAGCTTAGCCCCACTAGCGGGATCCAAAACCTACAATGAGCAGTTCTTC. Its protein product is CASSLAPLAGSKTYNEQFF.

The V gene is TRBV4-2, the J gene TRBJ2-7, with 9 bases lining up with TRBD2. This CDR3 is built from 16 residues. The junction had 6 bases not matched to a gene; V was cut back by 0 bases and J by 3 bases. CDR1 and CDR2 from the germline V gene are LGHNA and YNFKEQ. CDR3 DNA: TGTGCCAGCAGCCAAGAACGGGGACTAGCCTACTACGAGCAGTACTTC. It is translated as CASSQERGLAYYEQYF.

This clonotype was counted between two and nine times. This chain joins TRBV5-1 and TRBJ2-4, with 8 positions matching TRBD1. This CDR3 is 17 amino acids long. V shed 9 bases and J 0 bases; nucleotides not matched to a gene: 14. Germline values: CDR1 SGHRS, CDR2 YFSETQ. The CDR3 sequence: CATGTGALRLAKNIQYF. The DNA of the CDR3 is TGCGCCACCGGGACAGGTGCACTCCGCTTAGCCAAAAACATTCAGTACTTC.

This clonotype appeared many times. The junction shows a germline mismatch at one end, possibly a read error. The chain employs TRBV7-2 and TRBJ2-1, with D possibly being TRBD2 (6 bases). CDR1 is SGHTA and CDR2 is FQGNSA in the germline V gene. This CDR3 comprises 15 residues. This CDR3 is CASSVAVSSYNEQFF. The CDR3 nucleotides read TGTGCCAGCAGCGTAGCGGTGAGCTCCTACAATGAGCAGTTCTTC.

V usage is TRBV29-1 and J usage is TRBJ2-1; 12 bases are a match to TRBD1. Trimming removed 0 bases from V and 6 bases from J; junction bases left unmatched: 6. This CDR3 contains 16 residues. Per germline, CDR1 SQVTM and CDR2 ANQGSEA. The chain's CDR3 is CSVEDRGQGAINEQFF. The DNA of the CDR3 is TGCAGCGTTGAAGATCGGGGACAGGGGGCGATCAATGAGCAGTTCTTC.

V gene TRBV20-1 combines with J gene TRBJ2-3, with D perhaps matching TRBD2 (6 bases). CDR3 size: 14 residues. From germline, CDR1 is DFQATT and CDR2 SNEGSKA (reference sequence). V lost 0 bases to trimming and J lost 3 bases, with 10 bases between them. In nucleotides, the CDR3 is TGCAGTGCTAGAGATCTGGAGGGGACAGATACGCAGTATTTT. This gives the protein CSARDLEGTDTQYF.

The rearrangement links TRBV2 to TRBJ1-1; 7 positions agree with TRBD1. With 5 bases clipped from V and 5 bases from J, the junction kept 14 bases outside the gene matches. The CDR3 has 16 amino acids. Germline CDR1 reads SNHLY; CDR2 reads FYNNEI. CDR3 region: CASSYFRTGVVTEAFF. DNA of the CDR3: TGTGCCAGCAGTTACTTCCGAACAGGGGTAGTGACTGAAGCTTTCTTT.

The V and J genes are TRBV19 and TRBJ2-1; TRBD2 is a possible D gene (7 bases). The CDR3 runs to 15 residues. Trimming pared 3 bases from V and 11 bases from J, leaving 20 bases between. The V gene's germline CDR1 is LNHDA and CDR2 SQIVND (reference sequence). The CDR3: CASSIGGGPGRQQFF. The DNA for the CDR3 is TGTGCCAGTAGTATCGGCGGGGGCCCTGGTAGGCAGCAGTTCTTC.

The V and J genes are TRBV29-1 and TRBJ2-3, with D perhaps matching TRBD2 (6 bases). Trimming stripped 5 bases from V and 5 bases from J, with 11 bases between. CDR1 is SQVTM and CDR2 is ANQGSEA in the germline V gene. The CDR3 runs to 12 residues. The CDR3 spells CSVWVGGDTQYF. CDR3 sequence (DNA): TGCAGCGTTTGGGTGGGGGGAGATACGCAGTATTTT.